These 2 T cell receptor beta chains came from one sample sequenced in a study of Tregs in tolerant kidney transplant recipients. Using immunoSEQ multiplex PCR, the repertoire was profiled, and TCRdb retains in-frame clones only, with some absent. The sample shows 60,000 to 75,000 clones, approximately 85% of them seen only once. Source: Tregs from blood, taken before the transplant. The source is a human donor who received a combined kidney and bone marrow transplant.

This CDR3 is CASSLWRLLIYRANYGYTF. CDR3 coding DNA: TGTGCCAGCAGCTTATGGAGGCTCCTGATTTACCGAGCTAACTATGGCTACACCTTC. This chain links TRBV7-7 with TRBJ1-2, with D unclear. The CDR3 is 19 residues long. Germline V gene sequence: CDR1 SSHAT, CDR2 FNYEAQ (reference sequence). The germline V and J ends were trimmed by 2 bases and 0 bases, with 22 bases remaining between them.

The V and J genes are TRBV6-6 and TRBJ1-2; D ambiguous. V shed 0 bases and J shed 2 bases, with 7 bases lying between them. The CDR3 has 14 amino acids. Germline lookup yields CDR1 MNHNY and CDR2 SVGAGI (reference sequence). The DNA of the CDR3 is TGTGCCAGCAGTTACTCGCCGGAAAACTATGGCTACACCTTC. This gives the protein CASSYSPENYGYTF.